Presented here are 27 T cell receptor beta chains from one specimen sequenced in a study of long-term antiretroviral therapy in people with HIV (dated 2022 in TCRdb). The immunoSEQ hsTCRB v3.0 assay was used at survey level resolution for TRB variable region sequencing. What TCRdb holds here is the immuneACCESS table cut down to in-frame rearrangements. Part of the clones is not present; checked against another copy, under half of the missing clones reflect an unresolved V gene, and the others are unexplained. The sample table shows some 15,000 clones, and around 89% are seen once. The ten largest clonotypes hold about 12% of the sample. The input for sequencing was unsorted PBMCs, taken 0.7 years before starting antiretroviral therapy. The receptors shown here come from a man in his fifties or sixties with HIV.

This chain uses TRBV5-1 with TRBJ1-2; D possibly corresponds to TRBD1 (6 bases). The CDR3 runs 14 residues. The V end was cut by 1 base, the J end by 4 bases, with 11 bases between. Germline CDR1 and CDR2: SGHRS and YFSETQ. CDR3 nucleotide sequence: TGCGCCAGCAGCTTGCAGGGGAGAGGCTATGGCTACACCTTC. It codes for CASSLQGRGYGYTF.

This chain uses TRBV5-4 with TRBJ1-1, with a possible D match to TRBD1 (5 bases). The germline CDR1 and CDR2 sequences are SGHNT and YYREEE (reference sequence). The CDR3 runs to 16 residues. V lost 0 bases and J lost 3, with 15 bases in between. As DNA, the CDR3 is TGTGCCAGCAGCTTGGGGGGACTCAAGGGAGACACTGAAGCTTTCTTT. Translation gives CASSLGGLKGDTEAFF.

The rearrangement links TRBV5-6 to TRBJ1-5; D is ambiguous. Per germline, CDR1 SGHDT and CDR2 YYEEEE. Trimming cost V 4 bases and J 0 bases, with 11 bases left between them. The CDR3 spans 15 residues. This chain's CDR3 is CASSHSVYSNQPQHF. The CDR3, as DNA: TGTGCCAGCAGCCATTCCGTGTATAGCAATCAGCCCCAGCATTTT.

The chain combines TRBV5-1 with TRBJ2-1, with TRBD2 identical over 9 bases. This CDR3 comprises 14 residues. Germline V gene sequence: CDR1 SGHRS, CDR2 YFSETQ. The V segment lost 4 bases and the J segment 8 bases; nucleotides outside the gene matches: 7. In DNA, the CDR3 is TGCGCCAGCAGCGGGGCGGGGGGGCTTCATGAGCAGTTCTTC. It is translated as CASSGAGGLHEQFF.

This clone is categorized as medium-sized. The CDR3 DNA sequence: TGTGCCACCAGCAGAGTTATGGGACAGGGGGGGGACATTCAGTACTTC. Amino acid sequence: CATSRVMGQGGDIQYF. V is TRBV15 and J is TRBJ2-4; 11 nucleotides match TRBD1. The CDR3 loop spans 16 amino acids. Germline V gene data show CDR1 as LNHNV and CDR2 as YYDKDF (reference sequence). V was pared by 1 base and J by 8 bases, with 7 bases of the junction left unmatched.

This chain joins TRBV29-1 and TRBJ1-1, with no clear D. The V end was cut by 6 bases, the J end by 2 bases, with 10 bases between. The CDR3 extends over 12 amino acids. Germline lookup yields CDR1 SQVTM and CDR2 ANQGSEA. CDR3 nucleotide sequence: TGCAGCGTGGGCATACGTAACACTGAAGCTTTCTTT. This codes for CSVGIRNTEAFF.

This chain connects TRBV11-2 to TRBJ2-7; 12 bases match TRBD2. Germline lookup yields CDR1 SGHAT and CDR2 FQNNGV. The CDR3 length is 16 residues. V lost 5 bases, J lost 4 bases, and 9 bases stayed unmatched. CDR3 region: CASSPFLAGGPYEQYF. CDR3 DNA: TGTGCCAGCAGCCCTTTTCTAGCGGGGGGGCCATACGAGCAGTACTTC.

This chain connects TRBV5-1 to TRBJ1-1; D is unresolved. V shed 0 bases and J shed 0 bases, with 6 bases lying between them. This CDR3 contains 14 residues. CDR1 is SGHRS and CDR2 is YFSETQ in the germline V gene. The CDR3 loop is CASSLDTVNTEAFF. For the CDR3, the DNA is TGCGCCAGCAGCTTGGATACAGTGAACACTGAAGCTTTCTTT.

This clone was seen a single time. V is TRBV4-3 and J is TRBJ2-1; the D gene is possibly TRBD2 (5 bases). This CDR3 has 15 residues. Germline-derived CDR1 and CDR2 are LGHNA and YSLEER. V dropped 0 bases and J dropped 4 bases, with 10 bases sitting between them. The chain's CDR3 is CASSQDGGPYNEQFF. CDR3 nucleotide sequence: TGCGCCAGCAGCCAAGACGGAGGCCCTTACAATGAGCAGTTCTTC.

The chain uses TRBV2 and TRBJ2-3, with TRBD2 identical over 16 bases. J lost 5 bases, V lost 5 bases, and 22 bases had no gene match. Germline CDR1 reads SNHLY; CDR2 reads FYNNEI. The length of the CDR3 is 22 residues. In DNA form, the CDR3 reads TGTGCCAGCAGTAAAACCTCTACTAGTCCGGGACTAGCGGGAGGGCCTGGAGATACGCAGTATTTT. This translates into CASSKTSTSPGLAGGPGDTQYF.

The rearrangement uses TRBV4-3 and TRBJ1-4; 7 bases align to TRBD1. Germline values: CDR1 LGHNA, CDR2 YSLEER. CDR3 length equals 15 residues. V lost 3 bases, J lost 7 bases, and 8 bases stayed unmatched. CDR3 DNA: TGCGCCAGCAGCCACAGAAGTACAGGGGTTGAAAAACTGTTTTTT. Amino acid sequence: CASSHRSTGVEKLFF.

This chain uses TRBV5-1 with TRBJ1-4, with D possibly matching TRBD1 (6 bases). In germline, CDR1 is SGHRS, CDR2 YFSETQ. Trimming left V 3 bases short and J 7 bases short, with 16 bases between. The CDR3 has 15 residues. CDR3 sequence: CASSSQQGGSEKLFF. Written as DNA, the CDR3 is TGCGCCAGCAGCTCCCAACAGGGTGGGAGTGAAAAACTGTTTTTT.

The chain combines TRBV7-2 with TRBJ2-3; D may correspond to TRBD1 or TRBD2 (5 bases each). CDR1 is SGHTA and CDR2 is FQGNSA in the germline V gene. This CDR3 contains 14 residues. Trimming took 5 bases from V and 5 from J, leaving 14 bases between them. CDR3 sequence: CASSTEGRGDTQYF. The DNA of the CDR3 is TGTGCCAGCAGCACAGAGGGGCGTGGAGATACGCAGTATTTT. Complete variable domain (other parts from reference TRBV7-2 and TRBJ2-3): GAGVSQSPSNKVTEKGKDVELRCDPISGHTALYWYRQSLGQGLEFLIYFQGNSAPDKSGLPSDRFSAERTGGSVSTLTIQRTQQEDSAVYLCASSTEGRGDTQYFGPGTRLTVL.

CDR3 in DNA: TGTGCCAGCAGCGGTGGCGGGGGGGCAGGCTACAATGAGCAGTTCTTC. Protein: CASSGGGGAGYNEQFF. The chain combines TRBV9 with TRBJ2-1; 9 bases are shared with TRBD2. With V trimmed by 3 bases and J by 3 bases, 7 bases remained unmatched. CDR1 SGDLS and CDR2 YYNGEE come from the germline V gene. CDR3 length: 16 amino acids. The entire variable domain, with the rest obtained from reference TRBV9 and TRBJ2-1, is as follows: DSGVTQTPKHLITATGQRVTLRCSPRSGDLSVYWYQQSLDQGLQFLIQYYNGEERAKGNILERFSAQQFPDLHSELNLSSLELGDSALYFCASSGGGGAGYNEQFFGPGTRLTVL.

The rearrangement links TRBV10-1 to TRBJ2-5; the match to TRBD2 covers 7 bases. CDR3 length: 14 amino acids. From germline, CDR1 is WNHNN and CDR2 SYGVQD (reference sequence). V shed 4 bases, J shed 2 bases, and the junction held 4 bases outside the gene matches. The CDR3 region is CASSVGTTQETQYF. The DNA of the CDR3 is TGCGCCAGCAGTGTTGGGACTACACAAGAGACCCAGTACTTC.

J is TRBJ2-5 and V is TRBV14, with 7 nucleotides matching TRBD1. Germline V gene sequence: CDR1 SGHDN, CDR2 FVKESK. The CDR3 has 15 residues. V shed 5 bases, J shed 6 bases, and the junction held 12 bases outside the gene matches. The CDR3 reads CASSVTLGGEQTQYF. As DNA, the CDR3 is TGTGCCAGCAGCGTCACGTTAGGGGGCGAACAGACCCAGTACTTC.

The J gene is TRBJ2-2, the V gene TRBV30, with a tentative D call TRBD2 (6 bases). Germline lookup yields CDR1 GTSNPN and CDR2 SVGIG (reference sequence). The CDR3 extends over 14 amino acids. V was cut by 1 base and J by 7 bases, with 13 bases left in between. In nucleotides, the CDR3 is TGTGCCTGGAGTGGGACTATTAATAACGGGGAGCTGTTTTTT. This sequence encodes CAWSGTINNGELFF. Filled out from reference TRBV30 and TRBJ2-2, the complete variable domain reads SQTIHQWPATLVQPVGSPLSLECTVEGTSNPNLYWYRQAAGRGLQLLFYSVGIGQISSEVPQNLSASRPQDRQFILSSKKLLLSDSGFYLCAWSGTINNGELFFGEGSRLTVL.

This chain links TRBV5-4 with TRBJ2-2; weak D call: TRBD2 (5 bases). The V gene lost 4 bases and the J gene lost 0 bases, with 13 bases spanning the gap. Germline V gene sequence: CDR1 SGHNT, CDR2 YYREEE (reference sequence). This CDR3 comprises 16 residues. The CDR3 sequence: CASSGRARANTGELFF. The CDR3 region has the DNA TGTGCCAGCAGCGGGCGGGCGCGGGCGAACACCGGGGAGCTGTTTTTT.

This clone was seen only once. The chain is built from TRBV5-1 and TRBJ2-7, with 8 bases lining up with TRBD2. Trimming cost V 4 bases and J 0 bases; bases outside gene matches: 12. CDR3 length: 17 residues. Germline-derived CDR1 and CDR2 are SGHRS and YFSETQ. The CDR3 DNA is TGCGCCAGCAGCCCCGGTTGGCTAGCGGGCCTCTCCTACGAGCAGTACTTC. Protein product: CASSPGWLAGLSYEQYF.

The chain links TRBV5-1 to TRBJ2-7; D call uncertain. Trimming took 0 bases from V and 5 from J, leaving 9 bases between them. The CDR3 has 13 amino acids. Germline CDR1 reads SGHRS; CDR2 reads YFSETQ. CDR3 sequence: CASSLGNMDEQYF. In DNA form, the CDR3 reads TGCGCCAGCAGCTTGGGAAACATGGACGAGCAGTACTTC.

V gene TRBV19 combines with J gene TRBJ2-1, with D maybe TRBD1 (6 bases). V lost 1 base and J lost 10, with 11 bases in between. CDR1 is LNHDA, CDR2 SQIVND, per germline (reference sequence). CDR3 length: 13 amino acids. Here the CDR3 DNA reads TGTGCCAGTAGTATAGCAGGGGCATGGGAGCAGTTCTTC. Its translation: CASSIAGAWEQFF.

The chain links TRBV5-1 to TRBJ2-3; D gene uncertain. The CDR3 runs 14 residues. The ends were cut back, 5 bases at V and 0 bases at J, with 10 bases in the middle. The V gene's germline CDR1 is SGHRS and CDR2 YFSETQ. The CDR3: CASSSLSSTDTQYF. CDR3 DNA: TGCGCCAGCAGTTCGCTCAGTAGCACAGATACGCAGTATTTT. The full variable domain, its missing parts supplied by reference TRBV5-1 and TRBJ2-3, is KAGVTQTPRYLIKTRGQQVTLSCSPISGHRSVSWYQQTPGQGLQFLFEYFSETQRNKGNFPGRFSGRQFSNSRSEMNVSTLELGDSALYLCASSSLSSTDTQYFGPGTRLTVL.

The chain is built from TRBV5-1 and TRBJ2-3; TRBD2 matches at 7 bases. The CDR3 is 16 amino acids. J was trimmed by 0 bases and V by 6 bases; bases with no gene match: 10. Germline-derived CDR1 and CDR2 are SGHRS and YFSETQ. Written as DNA, the CDR3 is TGCGCCAGCAATGATCCAGGTAGCGGGAGCACAGATACGCAGTATTTT. Translating it yields CASNDPGSGSTDTQYF.

The genes are TRBV28 and TRBJ2-5, with TRBD2 matching 12 bases. V lost 4 bases and J lost 5; bases outside the gene matches: 5. This CDR3 has 15 residues. Germline V gene sequence: CDR1 MDHEN, CDR2 SYDVKM. CDR3 sequence: CASSSLAGGPETQYF. CDR3 nucleotide sequence: TGTGCCAGCAGTTCGCTAGCGGGGGGGCCGGAGACCCAGTACTTC.

This chain joins TRBV20-1 and TRBJ2-7; D remains ambiguous. The CDR3 length is 11 residues. Germline CDR1 is DFQATT and CDR2 is SNEGSKA (reference sequence). V was clipped by 0 bases and J by 7 bases, with 7 bases between them. The CDR3 sequence is CSARDNREQYF. The CDR3 bases are TGCAGTGCTAGAGATAATAGGGAGCAGTACTTC.

This chain uses TRBV7-9 with TRBJ2-3; 9 bases match TRBD1. CDR3 length equals 15 residues. CDR1 and CDR2 (germline): SEHNR, FQNEAQ (reference sequence). With V trimmed by 6 bases and J by 4 bases, 8 bases remained unmatched. CDR3: CASRKQGAMADTQYF. For the CDR3, the DNA is TGTGCCAGCAGAAAACAGGGGGCTATGGCAGATACGCAGTATTTT. Looking up the rest from reference TRBV7-9 and TRBJ2-3 gives the full variable domain: DTGVSQNPRHKITKRGQNVTFRCDPISEHNRLYWYRQTLGQGPEFLTYFQNEAQLEKSRLLSDRFSAERPKGSFSTLEIQRTEQGDSAMYLCASRKQGAMADTQYFGPGTRLTVL.

J is TRBJ2-3 and V is TRBV9; the match to TRBD2 covers 8 bases. From germline, CDR1 is SGDLS and CDR2 YYNGEE. This CDR3 region has 14 residues. V lost 4 bases and J lost 5; bases outside the gene matches: 6. In DNA, the CDR3 is TGTGCCAGCAGCTTTACGGGGGGGGAAGATACGCAGTATTTT. Amino acids: CASSFTGGEDTQYF. Full variable domain (rest looked up from reference TRBV9 and TRBJ2-3): DSGVTQTPKHLITATGQRVTLRCSPRSGDLSVYWYQQSLDQGLQFLIQYYNGEERAKGNILERFSAQQFPDLHSELNLSSLELGDSALYFCASSFTGGEDTQYFGPGTRLTVL.